A selection of T cell receptor beta chains follows, all from one sample in a study of blood T cell repertoires in COVID-19. Generated by immunoSEQ multiplex PCR, the TCRdb table keeps only in-frame clones and is missing some. The sample has 140,000 to 150,000 clones, 70% to 90% seen once. The material sequenced was peripheral blood. The source is a woman aged 55-70 years with COVID-19, enrolled during active disease. Each CDR3 is given with its conserved first and last residue. A D gene is named only where the DNA matches it firmly. Size tells how often a clone was seen (once, few, many) or the class of an expanded clone, and some rows leave it out.

TRBV7-2,TRBJ2-7,.,TRBD2,CASRRGGLAAYEQYF,TGTGCCAGCAGACGGGGGGGACTAGCGGCCTACGAGCAGTACTTC
TRBV5-4,TRBJ1-2,.,TRBD1,CASSREGGNGYTF,TGTGCCAGCAGCCGGGAAGGGGGCAATGGCTACACCTTC
TRBV7-9,TRBJ2-1,.,TRBD1,CASSPGQGAFNEQFF,TGTGCCAGCAGCCCGGGGCAGGGGGCTTTCAATGAGCAGTTCTTC
TRBV7-9,TRBJ1-4,.,TRBD1,CASSPTGLGEKLFF,TGTGCCAGCAGCCCGACAGGGTTAGGGGAAAAACTGTTTTTT
TRBV5-6,TRBJ2-1,.,TRBD2,CASSWTSGGPNEQFF,TGTGCCAGCAGCTGGACTAGCGGGGGACCCAATGAGCAGTTCTTC
TRBV9,TRBJ1-2,.,TRBD1,CASSVGTGGSYGYTF,TGTGCCAGCAGCGTAGGAACAGGGGGCAGCTATGGCTACACCTTC
TRBV5-1,TRBJ2-3,.,TRBD1,CASSFGQGATDTQYF,TGCGCCAGCAGCTTCGGACAGGGGGCTACAGATACGCAGTATTTT
TRBV5-1,TRBJ2-7,.,.,CASSLRGPEDYEQYF,TGCGCCAGCAGTCTCAGGGGTCCTGAGGATTACGAGCAGTACTTC
TRBV3-1/TRBV3-2,TRBJ1-4,.,.,CASRHGVATNEKLFF,TGTGCCAGCAGACACGGGGTCGCAACTAATGAAAAACTGTTTTTT
TRBV6-5,TRBJ1-5,.,.,CARGTLAYQPQHF,TGTGCCAGAGGGACTTTAGCTTATCAGCCCCAGCATTTT
TRBV7-2,TRBJ1-5,.,.,CASSLVFQPQHF,TGTGCCAGCAGCTTAGTATTTCAGCCCCAGCATTTT
TRBV24-1,TRBJ2-3,.,.,CATSDWDWTFPDTQYF,TGTGCCACCAGTGATTGGGACTGGACCTTCCCAGATACGCAGTATTTT
TRBV7-9,TRBJ1-2,few,.,CASSFREGDGYTF,TGTGCCAGCAGCTTCAGGGAGGGAGATGGCTACACCTTC
TRBV2,TRBJ1-6,few,.,CASSEGWAGNSPLHF,TGTGCCAGCAGTGAAGGCTGGGCAGGGAATTCACCCCTCCACTTT
TRBV27,TRBJ2-7,.,.,CASSLAARASHEQYF,TGTGCCAGCAGTTTAGCGGCCAGGGCTTCCCACGAGCAGTACTTC
TRBV7-8,TRBJ2-5,once,.,CASSLVVWAETQYF,TGTGCCAGCAGCTTAGTAGTGTGGGCAGAGACCCAGTACTTC
TRBV2,TRBJ2-1,.,TRBD2,CASSEAGTSGVGRSSNNEQFF,TGTGCCAGCAGTGAAGCGGGGACTAGCGGGGTCGGAAGGTCTTCGAACAATGAGCAGTTCTTC
TRBV30,TRBJ1-6,.,.,CAWSRNSPLHF,TGTGCCTGGAGTCGGAATTCACCCCTCCACTTT
TRBV7-9,TRBJ2-7,.,.,CASSLGRQWADEQYF,TGTGCCAGCAGCTTAGGGCGACAGTGGGCGGACGAGCAGTACTTC
TRBV9,TRBJ1-2,.,TRBD1,CASSARTGDYGYTF,TGTGCCAGCAGCGCCAGGACAGGGGACTATGGCTACACCTTC
TRBV19,TRBJ2-5,.,.,CASSTGVQETQYF,TGTGCCAGTAGTACAGGGGTCCAAGAGACCCAGTACTTC
TRBV7-3,TRBJ1-5,.,.,CASSLTGGNQPQHF,TGTGCCAGCAGCTTAACAGGGGGCAATCAGCCCCAGCATTTT
TRBV5-5,TRBJ2-5,.,.,CASSLQGLGETQYF,TGTGCCAGCAGCCTGCAGGGTCTGGGGGAGACCCAGTACTTC
TRBV7-6,TRBJ2-1,.,TRBD1,CASSLMRGQGNYNEQFF,TGTGCCAGCAGCTTAATGCGGGGACAGGGGAACTACAATGAGCAGTTCTTC
TRBV3-1/TRBV3-2,TRBJ2-1,.,TRBD1,CASSLGQGAPYEQFF,TGTGCCAGCAGCCTAGGACAGGGGGCGCCTTATGAGCAGTTCTTC
TRBV14,TRBJ2-1,.,TRBD1,CASSQGQGANYREQFF,TGTGCCAGCAGCCAGGGACAGGGGGCCAACTATCGAGAGCAGTTCTTC